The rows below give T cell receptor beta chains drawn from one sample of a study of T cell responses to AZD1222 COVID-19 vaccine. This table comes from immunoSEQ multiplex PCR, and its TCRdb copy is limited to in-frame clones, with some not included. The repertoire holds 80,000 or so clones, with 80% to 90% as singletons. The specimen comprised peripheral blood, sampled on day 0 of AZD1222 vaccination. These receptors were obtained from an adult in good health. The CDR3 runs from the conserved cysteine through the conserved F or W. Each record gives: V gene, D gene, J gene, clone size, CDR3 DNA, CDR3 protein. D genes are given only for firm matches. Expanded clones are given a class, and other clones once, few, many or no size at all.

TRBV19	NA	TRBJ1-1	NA	TGTGCCAGTAGGGGAAGTTGGGTTACTGAAGCTTTCTTT	CASRGSWVTEAFF
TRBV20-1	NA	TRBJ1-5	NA	TGCAGTGCTAGTAGGCAGGGAGGGAATCAGCCCCAGCATTTT	CSASRQGGNQPQHF
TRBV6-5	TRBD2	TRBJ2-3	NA	TGTGCCAGCACCGCTAGCGGGAACACAGATACGCAGTATTTT	CASTASGNTDTQYF
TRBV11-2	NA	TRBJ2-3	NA	TGTGCCAGCAGCCAGGGATGGTCCAAAGGCACAGATACGCAGTATTTT	CASSQGWSKGTDTQYF
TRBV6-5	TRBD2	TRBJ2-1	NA	TGTGCCAGCAGTCCTAGCGGCAGGGTGAACAATGAGCAGTTCTTC	CASSPSGRVNNEQFF
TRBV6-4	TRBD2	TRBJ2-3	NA	TGTGCCAGCAGTGACTCTAGCGGGGGCACAGATACGCAGTATTTT	CASSDSSGGTDTQYF
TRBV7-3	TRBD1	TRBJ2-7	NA	TGTGCCAGCAGCTATGCAGGACAGGGGGTCTACGAGCAGTACTTC	CASSYAGQGVYEQYF
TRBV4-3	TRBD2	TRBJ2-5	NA	TGCGCCAGCAGCCAAGAGACTAGCGGGGGGGAGACCCAGTACTTC	CASSQETSGGETQYF
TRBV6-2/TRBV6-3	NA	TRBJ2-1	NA	TGTGCCAGCAGTTACTACGGGGGACATGAGCAGTTCTTC	CASSYYGGHEQFF
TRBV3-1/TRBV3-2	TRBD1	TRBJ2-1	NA	TGTGCCAGCACCCGGACAGGGGGCGGGTACAATGAGCAGTTCTTC	CASTRTGGGYNEQFF
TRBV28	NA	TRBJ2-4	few	TGTGCCAGCAGTACAGAGAACATTCAGTACTTC	CASSTENIQYF
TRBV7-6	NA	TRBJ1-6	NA	TGTGCCAGCAGCTTAGGACTCCCGGGAGATTCACCCCTCCACTTT	CASSLGLPGDSPLHF
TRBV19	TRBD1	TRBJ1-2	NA	TGTGCCAGTAGGGACAGGGGGCGTCCTAACTATGGCTACACCTTC	CASRDRGRPNYGYTF
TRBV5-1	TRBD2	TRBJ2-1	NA	TGCGCCAGCAGCTTACGCGGGGGGCATTTTGAGCAGTTCTTC	CASSLRGGHFEQFF
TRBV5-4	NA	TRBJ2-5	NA	TGTGCCAGCAGCTTGATTTCGGAGACCCAGTACTTC	CASSLISETQYF
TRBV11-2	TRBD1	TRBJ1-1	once	TGTGCCAGCAGCTTCAACAGGGGGAACACTGAAGCTTTCTTT	CASSFNRGNTEAFF
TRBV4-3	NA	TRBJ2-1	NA	TGCGCCAGCAGCCAAGAGCCCCAGGTATTCTACAATGAGCAGTTCTTC	CASSQEPQVFYNEQFF
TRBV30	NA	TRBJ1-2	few	TGTGCCTGGAGTGCCACAGGGATGGGAGGCTACACCTTC	CAWSATGMGGYTF
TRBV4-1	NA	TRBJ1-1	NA	TGCGCCAGCAGCCGGTCGGAGAGTGTGAACACTGAAGCTTTCTTT	CASSRSESVNTEAFF
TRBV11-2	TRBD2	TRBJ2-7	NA	TGTGCCAGCAGCTCCGTCCGGTTAGCGGGTTACTACGAGCAGTACTTC	CASSSVRLAGYYEQYF
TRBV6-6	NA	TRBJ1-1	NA	TGTGCCAGCAGTTACTCGAGTCAGACGGGGGCTGAAGCTTTCTTT	CASSYSSQTGAEAFF
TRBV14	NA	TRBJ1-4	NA	TGTGCCAGCAGCCAAGACGGGGAGCCTACTAATGAAAAACTGTTTTTT	CASSQDGEPTNEKLFF
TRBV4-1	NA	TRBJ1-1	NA	TGCGCCAGCAGTACCGGGACAGAAGCTTTCTTT	CASSTGTEAFF
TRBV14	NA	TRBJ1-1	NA	TGTGCCAGCCAGGACTATATGAACACTGAAGCTTTCTTT	CASQDYMNTEAFF
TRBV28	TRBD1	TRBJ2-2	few	TGTGCCAGCAGTTCTCAACCGGGACAGGGAGTTAACACCGGGGAGCTGTTTTTT	CASSSQPGQGVNTGELFF
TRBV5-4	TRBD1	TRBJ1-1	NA	TGTGCCAGCAGCCAATCTCCGGGACAGGGGGACACTGAAGCTTTCTTT	CASSQSPGQGDTEAFF
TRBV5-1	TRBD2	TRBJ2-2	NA	TGCGCCAGCAGCTTGGTCGCTAGCGGGGGAACCGGGGAGCTGTTTTTT	CASSLVASGGTGELFF
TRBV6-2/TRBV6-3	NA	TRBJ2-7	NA	TGTGCCAGCAGTTATTCTCCCGCAGGACTCTCCTACGAGCAGTACTTC	CASSYSPAGLSYEQYF